These 14 T cell receptor beta chains were all obtained from the same sample, sequenced in a study of CD8 T cells in Susac syndrome. Reverse transcription of 0.5 to 1 ug RNA was performed with random hexamers. MiXCR, applied by TCRdb to the immunoSEQ multiplex PCR reads, yields one record per CDR3 protein. The sample holds 100,000 to 150,000 distinct CDR3 sequences, approximately 96% seen once. Input material: CD8+ T cells from PBMCs. The receptor set was obtained from a human donor with Susac syndrome.

V and J are TRBV19 and TRBJ2-1; D possibly corresponds to TRBD2 (6 bases). This CDR3 spans 15 amino acids. Trimming stripped 4 bases from V and 7 bases from J, with 17 bases between. Germline V gene lookup returns CDR1 LNHDA and CDR2 SQIVND (reference sequence). The CDR3 is CASSTSSAPTNEQFF. DNA of the CDR3: TGTGCCAGTAGTACTTCTAGCGCCCCTACGAATGAGCAGTTCTTC.

In its sample, this clonotype was seen once. The chain has TRBV27 and TRBJ1-1, with a tentative D call TRBD1 (6 bases). This CDR3 is built from 15 residues. Per the germline V gene, CDR1 is MNHEY and CDR2 is SMNVEV (reference sequence). Trimming removed 2 bases from V and 1 base from J, with 11 bases in between. The CDR3 nucleotides read TGTGCCAGCAGTTTAGAGGAAGGGGGGAACACTGAAGCTTTCTTT. Protein: CASSLEEGGNTEAFF.

The genes are TRBV28 and TRBJ1-1, with D tentatively TRBD1 (6 bases). The CDR3 contains 17 residues. Germline CDR1 reads MDHEN; CDR2 reads SYDVKM. V was pared by 2 bases and J by 2 bases, with 18 bases between. CDR3 protein: CASSLEDSWWSNTEAFF. The CDR3 nucleotides are TGTGCCAGCAGTTTAGAGGACAGTTGGTGGAGTAACACTGAAGCTTTCTTT. Full variable domain (rest looked up from reference TRBV28 and TRBJ1-1): DVKVTQSSRYLVKRTGEKVFLECVQDMDHENMFWYRQDPGLGLRLIYFSYDVKMKEKGDIPEGYSVSREKKERFSLILESASTNQTSMYLCASSLEDSWWSNTEAFFGQGTRLTVV.

The chain couples TRBV6-2 or TRBV6-3 to TRBJ2-7; 10 bases line up with TRBD2. The junction had 4 bases not matched to a gene; V was cut back by 0 bases and J by 5 bases. Germline V gene lookup returns CDR1 MNHEY and CDR2 SVGEGT. This CDR3 is 15 amino acids long. CDR3 DNA: TGTGCCAGCAGTTACTCGGCTAGCGGGGGCCACGAGCAGTACTTC. It codes for CASSYSASGGHEQYF.

The V call is TRBV7-9, the J call TRBJ2-2, with D unresolved. Looked up from germline, CDR1 is SEHNR and CDR2 is FQNEAQ (reference sequence). There are 13 residues in the CDR3. Between the trimmed V and J ends, which lost 5 bases and 4 bases, there was a span of 8 bases. In DNA form, the CDR3 reads TGTGCCAGCAGCGATCTAGGCACCGGGGAGCTGTTTTTT. As protein: CASSDLGTGELFF. The whole variable domain, filled in from reference TRBV7-9 and TRBJ2-2, reads DTGVSQNPRHKITKRGQNVTFRCDPISEHNRLYWYRQTLGQGPEFLTYFQNEAQLEKSRLLSDRFSAERPKGSFSTLEIQRTEQGDSAMYLCASSDLGTGELFFGEGSRLTVL.

The rearrangement joins TRBV3-1 to TRBJ1-5; weak D call: TRBD1 (5 bases). This CDR3 is built from 15 residues. Trimming removed 1 base at V and 3 bases at J, with 10 bases between. Germline loops: CDR1 LGHDT, CDR2 YNNKEL (reference sequence). In DNA form, the CDR3 reads TGTGCCAGCAGCCAAGGGGGGGTGTTCAATCAGCCCCAGCATTTT. It yields the protein CASSQGGVFNQPQHF.

The chain is built from TRBV4-1 and TRBJ1-2, with 8 bases aligning to TRBD1. The germline gives CDR1 MGHRA, CDR2 YSYEKL. The CDR3 contains 16 residues. J lost 5 bases, V lost 1 base, and 9 bases had no gene match. The CDR3 spells CASSQGPQGATYGYTF. Written as DNA, the CDR3 is TGCGCCAGCAGCCAAGGTCCGCAGGGGGCGACTTATGGCTACACCTTC.

The chain uses TRBV11-2 and TRBJ2-3; D assignment may be TRBD1 or TRBD2 (5 bases each). The CDR3 length is 16 residues. Trimming removed 1 base at V and 0 bases at J, with 11 bases between. The germline V gene encodes CDR1 SGHAT and CDR2 FQNNGV. CDR3 in DNA: TGTGCCAGCAGCTTAGTTTTCCGGGGCAGCACAGATACGCAGTATTTT. This encodes CASSLVFRGSTDTQYF. Full variable domain (outside the CDR3, taken from reference TRBV11-2 and TRBJ2-3): EAGVAQSPRYKIIEKRQSVAFWCNPISGHATLYWYQQILGQGPKLLIQFQNNGVVDDSQLPKDRFSAERLKGVDSTLKIQPAKLEDSAVYLCASSLVFRGSTDTQYFGPGTRLTVL.

CDR3 bases: TGTGCCAGCAGCTTAGAGGAGAGGAGATTCGGGGACTACGAGCAGTACTTC. It is translated as CASSLEERRFGDYEQYF. The chain carries TRBV7-2 and TRBJ2-7; possible D gene TRBD2, 5 bases. Trimming removed 1 base from V and 3 bases from J, with 19 bases in between. The CDR3 is 17 residues long. The V gene's germline CDR1 is SGHTA and CDR2 FQGNSA.

This chain joins TRBV6-1 and TRBJ2-3; weak D call: TRBD1 (6 bases). Trimming shortened V by 5 bases and J by 2 bases, and 26 bases separated the two germline ends. The CDR3 runs 19 residues. Germline CDR1 MNHNS, CDR2 SASEGT. The DNA of the CDR3 is TGTGCCAGCAGTCCCGAGGGGGTGCTAAGCACTGGGGACACAGATACGCAGTATTTT. It codes for CASSPEGVLSTGDTDTQYF.

The V call is TRBV4-1, the J call TRBJ1-5, with D hard to call. Germline V gene lookup returns CDR1 MGHRA and CDR2 YSYEKL. The CDR3 is 15 amino acids. Trimming pared 5 bases from V and 4 bases from J, leaving 15 bases between. The CDR3 bases are TGCGCCAGCAGCATACGCCAAAGGGAAAATCAGCCCCAGCATTTT. This translates into CASSIRQRENQPQHF.

The chain recombines TRBV6-5 with TRBJ2-7; TRBD1 matches at 11 bases. The trim removed 0 bases at V and 7 bases at J, leaving 8 bases unmatched. This CDR3 is 16 amino acids long. CDR1 is MNHEY and CDR2 is SVGAGI in the germline V gene. The CDR3 here is CASSYSRTGGRREQYF. The CDR3 DNA sequence: TGTGCCAGCAGTTACTCGAGGACAGGGGGCCGGAGGGAGCAGTACTTC.

The gene calls are TRBV27 and TRBJ1-1, with TRBD1 matching 8 bases. This CDR3 contains 14 residues. V lost 7 bases and J lost 3; bases outside the gene matches: 7. Germline V CDR1 and CDR2: MNHEY, SMNVEV (reference sequence). CDR3 protein: CASTADREHTEAFF. DNA of the CDR3: TGTGCCAGCACCGCGGACAGGGAGCACACTGAAGCTTTCTTT.

There are a few counts of this clonotype. V gene TRBV13 combines with J gene TRBJ2-4, with 7 bases aligning to TRBD1. This CDR3 is built from 16 residues. J lost 1 base, V lost 4 bases, and 7 bases had no gene match. Germline V gene lookup returns CDR1 PRHDT and CDR2 FYEKMQ (reference sequence). For the CDR3, the DNA is TGTGCCAGCAGCTCGACAGGGCGTGAGGCCAAAAACATTCAGTACTTC. Translated: CASSSTGREAKNIQYF.